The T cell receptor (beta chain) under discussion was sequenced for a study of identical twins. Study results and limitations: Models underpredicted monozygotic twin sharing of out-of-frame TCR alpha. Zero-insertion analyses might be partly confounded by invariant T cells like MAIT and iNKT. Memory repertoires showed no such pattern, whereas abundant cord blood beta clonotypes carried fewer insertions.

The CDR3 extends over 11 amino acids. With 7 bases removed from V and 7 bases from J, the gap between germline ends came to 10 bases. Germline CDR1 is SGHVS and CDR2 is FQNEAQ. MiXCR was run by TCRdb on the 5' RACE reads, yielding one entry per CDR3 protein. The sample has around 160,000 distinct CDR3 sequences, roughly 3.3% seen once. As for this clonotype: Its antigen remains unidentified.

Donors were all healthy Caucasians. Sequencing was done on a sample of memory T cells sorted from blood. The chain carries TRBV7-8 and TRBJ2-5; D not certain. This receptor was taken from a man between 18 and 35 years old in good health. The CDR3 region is CASTMGGTQYF. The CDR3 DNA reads TGTGCCAGCACCATGGGTGGGACCCAGTACTTC.